The 31 T cell receptor beta chains below come from one sample, sequenced in a study of PD-1 blockade in classical Hodgkin lymphoma. The assay was immunoSEQ multiplex PCR, and TCRdb's table has in-frame clones only and misses some. The table records around 24,000 clones, about 80% of them present only once. Time point indicated: cycle 4 day 1 (C4D1), after six to seven weeks of nivolumab. Brentuximab vedotin exposure varied among the patients, all of whom had relapsed after autologous stem cell transplantation. The source material was peripheral blood mononuclear cells (PBMCs), sampled before the fourth cycle of nivolumab. Every receptor here comes from a human donor with classical Hodgkin lymphoma.

This clone occurred a few times. The chain recombines TRBV7-8 with TRBJ2-1; 7 nucleotides align to TRBD2. The CDR3 is 18 residues long. Germline CDR1 and CDR2: SGHVS and FQNEAQ. The ends lost 4 bases at V and 0 bases at J; junction bases unmatched: 12. The CDR3 region is CASSSLIRGSSSYNEQFF. CDR3 nucleotide sequence: TGTGCCAGCAGCTCCCTGATCCGCGGGAGTAGCTCCTACAATGAGCAGTTCTTC.

This clone turned up a few times. The chain recombines TRBV27 with TRBJ1-4; TRBD1 might be the D (5 bases). Trimming pared 3 bases from V and 7 bases from J, leaving 15 bases between. This CDR3 has 15 residues. Germline-derived CDR1 and CDR2 are MNHEY and SMNVEV (reference sequence). CDR3 in amino acids: CASSFGGTGLEKLFF. The CDR3 region has the DNA TGTGCCAGCAGTTTCGGGGGGACGGGTCTTGAAAAACTGTTTTTT.

The J gene is TRBJ1-2, the V gene TRBV30; D not certain. CDR1 is GTSNPN, CDR2 SVGIG, per germline (reference sequence). The ends were cut back, 4 bases at V and 7 bases at J, with 13 bases in the middle. The CDR3 extends over 12 amino acids. CDR3 sequence (DNA): TGTGCCTGGACGACCGGTTTCGGTGGCTACACCTTC. Amino acids: CAWTTGFGGYTF.

The chain joins TRBV11-2 to TRBJ2-7; D is possibly TRBD2 (5 bases). Trimming left V 0 bases short and J 13 bases short, with 13 bases between. The CDR3 is 12 amino acids. CDR1 and CDR2 from the germline V gene are SGHAT and FQNNGV. This CDR3 is CASSLDPQLGYF. DNA of the CDR3: TGTGCCAGCAGCTTAGATCCACAACTAGGATACTTC.

J is TRBJ1-4 and V is TRBV10-2; possible D gene TRBD1, 6 bases. V lost 6 bases and J 6 bases, leaving 14 bases between the germline ends. The CDR3 has 14 residues. Germline V lookup: CDR1 WSHSY, CDR2 SAAADI. CDR3 residues: CASRKTGSDEKLFF. The CDR3 DNA reads TGCGCCAGCAGGAAGACAGGTTCGGATGAAAAACTGTTTTTT.

J is TRBJ2-5 and V is TRBV7-9; 8 bases map to TRBD1. The CDR3 is made up of 14 amino acids. CDR1 and CDR2 (germline): SEHNR, FQNEAQ (reference sequence). Losses at the gene ends were 5 bases for V and 4 bases for J; bases not matched to a gene: 6. The CDR3 spells CASSRQGSGETQYF. The CDR3 DNA is TGTGCCAGCAGCCGACAGGGGAGTGGAGAGACCCAGTACTTC. Full variable domain (rest looked up from reference TRBV7-9 and TRBJ2-5): DTGVSQNPRHKITKRGQNVTFRCDPISEHNRLYWYRQTLGQGPEFLTYFQNEAQLEKSRLLSDRFSAERPKGSFSTLEIQRTEQGDSAMYLCASSRQGSGETQYFGPGTRLLVL.

J is TRBJ1-4 and V is TRBV7-9; the D is unclear. The V gene lost 2 bases and the J gene lost 3 bases, with 7 bases spanning the gap. This CDR3 is built from 14 residues. Germline V gives CDR1 SEHNR, CDR2 FQNEAQ (reference sequence). The CDR3 DNA reads TGTGCCAGCAGCTTAATCGGGGCTAATGAAAAACTGTTTTTT. Encoded protein: CASSLIGANEKLFF.

The rearrangement joins TRBV10-2 to TRBJ2-6; 7 nucleotides line up with TRBD2. Germline CDR1 WSHSY, CDR2 SAAADI. This CDR3 spans 15 amino acids. The ends lost 6 bases at V and 2 bases at J; junction bases unmatched: 4. The CDR3 DNA sequence: TGCGCCAGCAGCCTGGGGGGGGCTGGGGCCAACGTCCTGACTTTC. Protein product: CASSLGGAGANVLTF.

The chain links TRBV30 to TRBJ1-4; 7 bases map to TRBD1. V dropped 2 bases and J dropped 5; count of bases not matched to a gene: 5. The CDR3 covers 14 residues. Per germline, CDR1 GTSNPN and CDR2 SVGIG (reference sequence). CDR3 DNA: TGTGCCTGGAGTCCAGGGACAGAAAATGAAAAACTGTTTTTT. As protein: CAWSPGTENEKLFF.

This chain connects TRBV7-2 to TRBJ2-7, with a possible D match to TRBD2 (5 bases). The CDR3 length is 14 residues. V lost 1 base to trimming and J lost 2 bases, with 9 bases between them. Germline V gene data show CDR1 as SGHTA and CDR2 as FQGNSA. The CDR3 nucleotides read TGTGCCAGCAGCTTAGATCCCGGGACCTACGAGCAGTACTTC. The encoded protein is CASSLDPGTYEQYF.

In its sample, this clone was seen a few times. V is TRBV6-1 and J is TRBJ2-1, with 10 bases identical to TRBD1. CDR1 MNHNS and CDR2 SASEGT come from the germline V gene. With 5 bases clipped from V and 9 bases from J, the junction kept 4 bases outside the gene matches. This CDR3 comprises 13 residues. The CDR3 loop reads CASSRDRGREQFF. The CDR3 nucleotides are TGTGCCAGCAGTCGGGACAGGGGACGTGAGCAGTTCTTC.

The V gene is TRBV23-1, the J gene TRBJ1-2; the D is unclear. TRBV23-1 is known as an ORF, though its function is uncertain. The V end was cut by 5 bases, the J end by 5 bases, with 0 bases between. The CDR3 sequence is 9 residues long. CDR3 protein: CASSYGYTF. The CDR3 region has the DNA TGCGCCAGCAGTTATGGCTACACCTTC.

The chain uses TRBV5-4 and TRBJ1-5, with 10 bases that match TRBD1. J gave up 5 bases and V 4 bases, and 3 bases lay outside the gene matches. CDR1 and CDR2 (germline): SGHNT, YYREEE (reference sequence). The length of the CDR3 is 14 residues. CDR3 sequence: CASSPGTGDQPQHF. The CDR3 nucleotides are TGTGCCAGCAGCCCGGGGACAGGGGATCAGCCCCAGCATTTT.

CDR3: CASSPPGFPYNEQFF. The DNA for the CDR3 is TGTGCCAGCAGCCCCCCGGGATTCCCCTACAATGAGCAGTTCTTC. This chain links TRBV7-9 with TRBJ2-1; the D gene is possibly TRBD2 (5 bases). Germline CDR1 SEHNR, CDR2 FQNEAQ (reference sequence). The CDR3 runs to 15 residues. V was cut by 5 bases and J by 2 bases, with 13 bases left in between.

The chain uses TRBV5-1 and TRBJ1-1, with TRBD1 matching over 9 bases. CDR1 SGHRS and CDR2 YFSETQ come from the germline V gene. CDR3 length: 15 residues. V was clipped by 1 base and J by 3 bases; unmatched bases: 4. The CDR3 DNA sequence: TGCGCCAGCAGCTTGACAGGGGGCTTGGACACTGAAGCTTTCTTT. Translated: CASSLTGGLDTEAFF.

Concerning this clone: The junction departs from the called germline gene at one end, perhaps through a read error. The CDR3, as DNA: TGTGCCAGCAGCTTGGCTTCAAAGAATTCACCCCTCCACTTT. Translating it yields CASSLASKNSPLHF. The chain couples TRBV5-3 to TRBJ1-6; D is ambiguous. TRBV5-3 is known as an ORF, though its function is uncertain. CDR3 length equals 14 residues.

In this sample, this clone turned up once. The rearrangement joins TRBV7-3 to TRBJ1-1, with 7 bases fitting TRBD1. This CDR3 is built from 15 residues. J was trimmed by 1 base and V by 0 bases; bases with no gene match: 2. The germline gives CDR1 SGHTA, CDR2 FQGTGA. The CDR3 bases are TGTGCCAGCAGCTTAACGACAGGGAGGAACACTGAAGCTTTCTTT. It codes for CASSLTTGRNTEAFF.

This clone was seen more than once but under ten times. The gene calls are TRBV27 and TRBJ2-1, with TRBD2 identical over 9 bases. Trimming cost V 1 base and J 8 bases; bases outside gene matches: 9. Per germline, CDR1 MNHEY and CDR2 SMNVEV (reference sequence). The CDR3 runs to 16 residues. The DNA of the CDR3 is TGTGCCAGCAGTTTATTTGGTCTAGCGGGATACGATGAGCAGTTCTTC. It encodes CASSLFGLAGYDEQFF.

The chain couples TRBV19 to TRBJ2-7; 8 bases line up with TRBD1. Trimming at V came to 10 bases and at J to 0 bases, leaving 8 bases not matched to a gene. CDR1 LNHDA and CDR2 SQIVND come from the germline V gene (reference sequence). CDR3 length equals 14 residues. CDR3 region: CATRTGPSSYEQYF. Here the CDR3 DNA reads TGTGCCACCCGGACAGGGCCCAGCTCCTACGAGCAGTACTTC.

The V gene is TRBV19, the J gene TRBJ1-1; maybe TRBD1 (5 bases). V was shortened by 6 bases and J by 1 base, with 15 bases between the two germline ends. Looked up from germline, CDR1 is LNHDA and CDR2 is SQIVND (reference sequence). The CDR3 has 15 residues. CDR3 in amino acids: CASRKRGSGNTEAFF. Written as DNA, the CDR3 is TGTGCCAGTAGAAAAAGGGGCAGTGGGAACACTGAAGCTTTCTTT.

The V and J genes are TRBV2 and TRBJ2-5; TRBD2 is a possible D gene (5 bases). Trimming removed 2 bases from V and 2 bases from J, with 12 bases in between. Germline V CDR1 and CDR2: SNHLY, FYNNEI. CDR3 size: 15 residues. The CDR3 DNA reads TGTGCCAGCAGTGAACTGGCAGCGGTACAAGAGACCCAGTACTTC. Its translation: CASSELAAVQETQYF.

The chain couples TRBV6-5 to TRBJ2-5; tentatively, D is TRBD2 (5 bases). The CDR3 spans 14 residues. The germline gives CDR1 MNHEY, CDR2 SVGAGI. V was cut by 4 bases and J by 5 bases, with 14 bases left in between. The CDR3 nucleotides read TGTGCCAGCAGTTCGCGCCTAGCCAGGGAGACCCAGTACTTC. It is translated as CASSSRLARETQYF.

This clone has just one count. The CDR3 DNA is TGTGCCACCAGCAGAGTAGGACTAGCGGGAGTATCGACCCAGTACTTC. Translating gives CATSRVGLAGVSTQYF. V usage is TRBV15 and J usage is TRBJ2-5, with 13 bases that match TRBD2. CDR1 LNHNV and CDR2 YYDKDF come from the germline V gene (reference sequence). The CDR3 extends over 16 amino acids. The J segment lost 7 bases and the V segment lost 1 base, leaving 6 bases of the junction unmatched.

The chain has TRBV18 and TRBJ2-7, with 12 bases matching TRBD2. With V trimmed by 4 bases and J by 0 bases, 10 bases remained unmatched. The CDR3 spans 18 residues. From germline, CDR1 is KGHSH and CDR2 LQKENI. The chain's CDR3 is CASSLTPGLAGSSYEQYF. CDR3 DNA sequence: TGTGCCAGCTCACTGACTCCGGGACTAGCGGGCAGCTCCTACGAGCAGTACTTC.

This clone was counted between two and nine times. J is TRBJ1-2 and V is TRBV29-1, with TRBD1 matching 7 bases. The CDR3 runs to 13 residues. Trimming at V came to 4 bases and at J to 0 bases, leaving 2 bases not matched to a gene. The germline V gene has CDR1 SQVTM and CDR2 ANQGSEA. In DNA form, the CDR3 reads TGCAGCGTTGGGGACAGTGCTAACTATGGCTACACCTTC. It translates to CSVGDSANYGYTF.

The chain combines TRBV7-9 with TRBJ2-7, with TRBD1 as a possible D gene (5 bases). The last part of the DNA fits TRBJ2-5 better; the J call may be wrong. CDR3 size: 14 residues. Germline-derived CDR1 and CDR2 are SEHNR and FQNEAQ (reference sequence). This chain's CDR3 is CASSLALGQETQYF. CDR3 DNA: TGTGCCAGCAGCTTAGCTCTGGGGCAGGAGACCCAGTACTTC.

The chain uses TRBV19 and TRBJ1-1; a possible D gene is TRBD1 (6 bases). There are 14 residues in the CDR3. V lost 5 bases and J lost 4, with 14 bases in between. Per the germline V gene, CDR1 is LNHDA and CDR2 is SQIVND (reference sequence). As DNA, the CDR3 is TGTGCCAGTAGTTGGGGGGGCCCTTCCACTGAAGCTTTCTTT. This encodes CASSWGGPSTEAFF. Complete variable domain (other parts from reference TRBV19 and TRBJ1-1): DGGITQSPKYLFRKEGQNVTLSCEQNLNHDAMYWYRQDPGQGLRLIYYSQIVNDFQKGDIAEGYSVSREKKESFPLTVTSAQKNPTAFYLCASSWGGPSTEAFFGQGTRLTVV.

V gene TRBV4-2 combines with J gene TRBJ2-2, with TRBD1 identical over 9 bases. The CDR3 has 18 amino acids. Germline lookup yields CDR1 LGHNA and CDR2 YNFKEQ. With V trimmed by 3 bases and J by 2 bases, 10 bases remained unmatched. The CDR3 sequence: CASSQARTGAGNTGELFF. The CDR3 DNA sequence: TGTGCCAGCAGCCAGGCCCGGACAGGGGCTGGTAACACCGGGGAGCTGTTTTTT.

The chain recombines TRBV6-1 with TRBJ1-2, with TRBD1 matching 10 bases. Germline V CDR1 and CDR2: MNHNS, SASEGT. J gave up 8 bases and V 5 bases, and 8 bases lay outside the gene matches. There are 14 residues in the CDR3. The CDR3 loop is CASSLTTGGEGYTF. As DNA, the CDR3 is TGTGCCAGCAGTCTCACGACAGGGGGCGAGGGCTACACCTTC.

This sequence joins TRBV30 and TRBJ1-4; TRBD1 matches at 7 bases. V shed 6 bases, J shed 4 bases, and the junction held 11 bases outside the gene matches. Germline-derived CDR1 and CDR2 are GTSNPN and SVGIG (reference sequence). CDR3 size: 15 residues. CDR3 DNA: TGTGCCTGCCTGTTCAGGGGACAGCTTAATGAAAAACTGTTTTTT. As protein: CACLFRGQLNEKLFF.

This chain joins TRBV9 and TRBJ2-2; D might be TRBD2 (5 bases). CDR3 length: 17 residues. Germline V CDR1 and CDR2: SGDLS, YYNGEE. V shed 3 bases and J shed 6 bases, with 21 bases lying between them. The CDR3 sequence is CASSEDPAVGVSGELFF. The CDR3 DNA sequence: TGTGCCAGCAGCGAGGACCCGGCCGTCGGGGTTTCCGGGGAGCTGTTTTTT.